The 4 T cell receptor beta chains in this list originate from one sample, sequenced in a study of cytomegalovirus exposure and HLA in healthy donors. The PCR had 60 Vbeta and 13 Jbeta primers. Sequencing was performed with immunoSEQ multiplex PCR; in TCRdb, only in-frame clones are kept and a portion is missing. This table has around 130,000 clones, roughly 80% appearing once. The sample consisted of PBMCs. Receptors originate from a male donor in good health and CMV-seropositive.

J is TRBJ2-2 and V is TRBV7-3; TRBD1 aligns across 7 bases. With V trimmed by 6 bases and J by 6 bases, 4 bases remained unmatched. The CDR3 is 13 residues long. Looked up from germline, CDR1 is SGHTA and CDR2 is FQGTGA. CDR3 in DNA: TGTGCCAGCAGGCCCGGACAGGCCGGGGAGCTGTTTTTT. It encodes CASRPGQAGELFF.

A single count supports this clone. V is TRBV28 and J is TRBJ1-3; TRBD1 matches 7 bases. Germline V gene data show CDR1 as MDHEN and CDR2 as SYDVKM. The CDR3 covers 13 residues. The J segment lost 2 bases and the V segment lost 10 bases, leaving 5 bases of the junction unmatched. The CDR3 nucleotides are TGTGCCACCCAAACAGGGGCTGGAAACACCATATATTTT. It codes for CATQTGAGNTIYF. The full variable domain, rest sourced from reference TRBV28 and TRBJ1-3, is DVKVTQSSRYLVKRTGEKVFLECVQDMDHENMFWYRQDPGLGLRLIYFSYDVKMKEKGDIPEGYSVSREKKERFSLILESASTNQTSMYLCATQTGAGNTIYFGEGSWLTVV.

The chain uses TRBV7-2 and TRBJ2-2; 8 bases align to TRBD2. In germline, CDR1 is SGHTA, CDR2 FQGNSA. V shed 6 bases, J shed 1 base, and the junction held 4 bases outside the gene matches. This CDR3 has 15 amino acids. The CDR3 sequence is CASSISGVNTGELFF. The CDR3 nucleotides read TGTGCCAGCAGTATTAGCGGGGTGAACACCGGGGAGCTGTTTTTT. Full variable domain (remainder filled in from reference TRBV7-2 and TRBJ2-2): GAGVSQSPSNKVTEKGKDVELRCDPISGHTALYWYRQSLGQGLEFLIYFQGNSAPDKSGLPSDRFSAERTGGSVSTLTIQRTQQEDSAVYLCASSISGVNTGELFFGEGSRLTVL.

The V gene is TRBV28, the J gene TRBJ2-6; 9 bases are a match to TRBD2. Losses at the gene ends were 3 bases for V and 5 bases for J; bases not matched to a gene: 5. CDR3 size: 16 residues. Germline V lookup: CDR1 MDHEN, CDR2 SYDVKM. The CDR3 nucleotides read TGTGCCAGCAGTTTCGAGACTAGCGGTAGGGCCAACGTCCTGACTTTC. This gives the protein CASSFETSGRANVLTF.